The T cell receptor (beta chain) described here comes from a study of T cell repertoires in cytomegalovirus infection. On the study more broadly: CMV infection and matching HLA type were both indicated by public TCR beta signatures.

The germline CDR1 and CDR2 sequences are SGHVS and FNYEAQ. The length of the CDR3 is 17 residues. With 5 bases clipped from V and 4 bases from J, the junction kept 15 bases outside the gene matches. Each CDR3 protein is one row after TCRdb ran MiXCR on the reads. The sample records approximately 100,000 distinct CDR3 sequences, roughly a quarter being singletons. General study findings and limits: Ex vivo responses were dominated by HLA-C-restricted CMV-specific TCR beta clonotypes.

On this clonotype: Its antigen is not identified.

Sequenced sample: CD8+ T cells from PBMCs. The chain carries TRBV7-6 and TRBJ2-5; 8 bases are a match to TRBD1. The sequence was obtained from a human donor in good health (CMV status not recorded). Some clones in this sample may be carry-over from other donors' samples. The CDR3 loop reads CASSHPRQGAERETQYF. In DNA, the CDR3 is TGTGCCAGCAGCCACCCGCGGCAGGGGGCTGAGCGAGAGACCCAGTACTTC.